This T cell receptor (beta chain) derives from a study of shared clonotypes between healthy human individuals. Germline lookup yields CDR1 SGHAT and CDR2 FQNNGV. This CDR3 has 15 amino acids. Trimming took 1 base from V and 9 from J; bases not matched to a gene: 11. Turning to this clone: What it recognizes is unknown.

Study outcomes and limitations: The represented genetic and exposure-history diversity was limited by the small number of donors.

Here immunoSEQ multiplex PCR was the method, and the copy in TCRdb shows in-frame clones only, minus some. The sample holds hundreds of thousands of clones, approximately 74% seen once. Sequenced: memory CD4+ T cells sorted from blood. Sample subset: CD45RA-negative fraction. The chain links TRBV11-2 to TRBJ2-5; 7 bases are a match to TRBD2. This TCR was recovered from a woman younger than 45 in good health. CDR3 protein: CASSLGAGVLGAQYF. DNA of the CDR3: TGTGCCAGCAGCTTAGGCGCGGGGGTCCTTGGGGCCCAGTACTTC.